Below, 4 T cell receptor beta chains from the same sample are listed, as sequenced in a study of blood T cell repertoires in COVID-19. Assay: immunoSEQ multiplex PCR; the TCRdb copy retains only in-frame clones and omits some. The data contain 450,000 or so clones, about nine tenths of them seen just once; the ten biggest clones take up around 1.5%. The source material was peripheral blood. The receptor source for this set is a woman aged 40 to 49 with COVID-19, enrolled during active disease.

This clone was recorded once. The chain combines TRBV5-6 with TRBJ1-6; the D gene is possibly TRBD1 (6 bases). The germline V and J ends were trimmed by 2 bases and 8 bases, with 8 bases remaining between them. Germline CDR1 SGHDT, CDR2 YYEEEE. This CDR3 contains 13 residues. The CDR3: CASSLQGHSPLHF. CDR3 DNA sequence: TGTGCCAGCAGCTTACAGGGTCATTCACCCCTCCACTTT.

The rearrangement uses TRBV10-2 and TRBJ1-3; TRBD1 is a possible D gene (6 bases). Deletions cut 6 bases from V and 2 bases from J, with 14 bases between. The CDR3 loop spans 15 amino acids. Germline lookup yields CDR1 WSHSY and CDR2 SAAADI. The CDR3 protein is CASSLTGTAGNTIYF. CDR3 coding DNA: TGCGCCAGCAGCTTGACAGGTACCGCTGGAAACACCATATATTTT.

This sequence joins TRBV19 and TRBJ1-2; D perhaps matches TRBD1 (5 bases). Germline lookup yields CDR1 LNHDA and CDR2 SQIVND (reference sequence). The V gene lost 5 bases and the J gene lost 6 bases, with 22 bases spanning the gap. The CDR3 loop spans 16 amino acids. CDR3 bases: TGTGCCAGTAGTGTCTTGGGGCAGGCTCCTTCCAATGGCTACACCTTC. Protein product: CASSVLGQAPSNGYTF. The variable domain in full, completed from reference TRBV19 and TRBJ1-2, reads DGGITQSPKYLFRKEGQNVTLSCEQNLNHDAMYWYRQDPGQGLRLIYYSQIVNDFQKGDIAEGYSVSREKKESFPLTVTSAQKNPTAFYLCASSVLGQAPSNGYTFGSGTRLTVV.

The chain couples TRBV2 to TRBJ1-5, with D perhaps matching TRBD1 (5 bases). This CDR3 is 14 amino acids long. The germline V gene has CDR1 SNHLY and CDR2 FYNNEI. Trimming left V 0 bases short and J 4 bases short, with 7 bases between. The CDR3 reads CASSEAAGNQPQHF. DNA for the CDR3: TGTGCCAGCAGTGAAGCGGCAGGGAATCAGCCCCAGCATTTT.